This T cell receptor (beta chain) came from a study of T-cell reconstitution after alpha-beta-depleted transplantation in children. Findings of the study overall: About two months after transplant, alpha-beta T cells reportedly came from several hundred expanded graft clones. T cells produced anew were the main source of T-cell counts and diversity one year after transplant. There were some patients whose high TCRbeta diversity at day 60 came from surviving recipient T cells and thymic progenitors.

In this sample, this clonotype turned up many times. The antigen is unknown. Unique molecular identifiers were used to barcode this TCRbeta library. Each CDR3 protein is one row after TCRdb ran MiXCR on the PCR reads. Of about 160,000 distinct CDR3 sequences listed, more than 9.5% are singletons. The TCR comes from a boy between 2 and 10 years old with acute myeloid leukemia, due to receive a stem cell transplant. Sequenced here: PBMCs, sampled before TCRalphabeta/CD19-depleted stem cell transplant.

The CDR3, as DNA: TGTGCCAGCAGTCCACCTAGGGAATCTGAAGCTTTCTTT. This translates into CASSPPRESEAFF. The rearrangement links TRBV12-3 or TRBV12-4 to TRBJ1-1; D is undetermined. The CDR3 consists of 13 residues. Trimming removed 5 bases at V and 6 bases at J, with 13 bases between.